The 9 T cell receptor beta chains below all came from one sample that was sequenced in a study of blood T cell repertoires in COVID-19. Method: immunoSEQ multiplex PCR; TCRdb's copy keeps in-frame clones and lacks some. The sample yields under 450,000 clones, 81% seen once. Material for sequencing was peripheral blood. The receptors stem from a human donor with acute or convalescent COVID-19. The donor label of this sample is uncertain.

CDR3 region: CASSSRDEQYF. In nucleotides, the CDR3 is TGTGCCAGCAGCTCTAGAGACGAGCAGTACTTC. The rearrangement uses TRBV7-8 and TRBJ2-7, with unresolved D. The CDR3 sequence is 11 residues long. V lost 4 bases and J 5 bases, leaving 6 bases between the germline ends. Germline-derived CDR1 and CDR2 are SGHVS and FQNEAQ. Using reference TRBV7-8 and TRBJ2-7 for the parts outside the CDR3, the full variable domain is GAGVSQSPRYKVAKRGQDVALRCDPISGHVSLFWYQQALGQGPEFLTYFQNEAQLDKSGLPSDRFFAERPEGSVSTLKIQRTQQEDSAVYLCASSSRDEQYFGPGTRLTVT.

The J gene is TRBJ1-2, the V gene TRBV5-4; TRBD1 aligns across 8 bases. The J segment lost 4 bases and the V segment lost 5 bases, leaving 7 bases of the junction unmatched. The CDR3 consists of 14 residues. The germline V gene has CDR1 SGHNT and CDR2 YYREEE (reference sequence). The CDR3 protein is CASRHDRGPYGYTF. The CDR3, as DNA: TGTGCCAGCAGACATGACAGGGGACCCTATGGCTACACCTTC.

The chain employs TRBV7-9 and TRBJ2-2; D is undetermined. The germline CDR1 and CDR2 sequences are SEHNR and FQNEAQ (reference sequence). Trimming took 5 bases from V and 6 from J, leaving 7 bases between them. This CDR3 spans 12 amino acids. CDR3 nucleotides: TGTGCCAGCAGCCAAATGTCCGGGGAGCTGTTTTTT. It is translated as CASSQMSGELFF.

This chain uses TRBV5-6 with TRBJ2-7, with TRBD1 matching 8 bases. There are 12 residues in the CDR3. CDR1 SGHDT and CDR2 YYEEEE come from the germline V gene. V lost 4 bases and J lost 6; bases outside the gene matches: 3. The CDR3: CASSTDRGEQYF. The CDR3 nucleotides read TGTGCCAGCAGCACCGACAGGGGCGAGCAGTACTTC.

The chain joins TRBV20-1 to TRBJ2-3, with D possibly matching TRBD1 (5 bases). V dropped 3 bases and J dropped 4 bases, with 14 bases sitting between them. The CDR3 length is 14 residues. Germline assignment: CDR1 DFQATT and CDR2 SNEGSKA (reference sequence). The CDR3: CSASEPGRPDTQYF. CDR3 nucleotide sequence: TGCAGTGCTAGTGAGCCAGGGCGGCCAGATACGCAGTATTTT.

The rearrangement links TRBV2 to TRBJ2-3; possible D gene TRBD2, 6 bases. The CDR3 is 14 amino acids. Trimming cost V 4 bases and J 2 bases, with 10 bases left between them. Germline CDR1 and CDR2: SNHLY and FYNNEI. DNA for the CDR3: TGTGCCAGCAGTGTCCTAGCGTACACAGATACGCAGTATTTT. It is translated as CASSVLAYTDTQYF.

In DNA, the CDR3 is TGTGCCAGCGTTAGGGGACAGGGCCCCTATGAAAAACTGTTTTTT. Amino acid sequence: CASVRGQGPYEKLFF. This chain uses TRBV28 with TRBJ1-4, with 9 bases lining up with TRBD1. This CDR3 has 15 amino acids. Germline V CDR1 and CDR2: MDHEN, SYDVKM. V lost 8 bases to trimming and J lost 6 bases; unmatched junction nucleotides: 10.

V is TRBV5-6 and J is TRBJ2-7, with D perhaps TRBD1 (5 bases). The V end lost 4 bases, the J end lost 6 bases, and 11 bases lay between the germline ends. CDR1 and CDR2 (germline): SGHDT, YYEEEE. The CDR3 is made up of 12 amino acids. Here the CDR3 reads CASSQPGSEQYF. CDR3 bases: TGTGCCAGCAGCCAACCAGGGTCCGAGCAGTACTTC.

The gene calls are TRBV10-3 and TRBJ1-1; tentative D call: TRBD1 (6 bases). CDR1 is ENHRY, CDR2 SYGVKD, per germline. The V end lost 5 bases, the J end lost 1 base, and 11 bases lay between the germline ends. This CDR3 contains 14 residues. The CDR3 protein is CAISRDNQNTEAFF. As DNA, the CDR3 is TGTGCCATCAGTAGGGACAACCAGAACACTGAAGCTTTCTTT.